Following are 23 T cell receptor beta chains from one sample sequenced in a study of blood T cell repertoires in COVID-19. Using immunoSEQ multiplex PCR, the repertoire was profiled, and TCRdb retains in-frame clones only, with some absent. The data show approximately 220,000 clones, roughly four fifths seen once. Sequenced material: peripheral blood. The receptors derive from a woman under 40 who had recovered from COVID-19.

The V gene is TRBV29-1, the J gene TRBJ1-4; D is uncertain. Germline V gives CDR1 SQVTM, CDR2 ANQGSEA. The length of the CDR3 is 14 residues. Trimming removed 0 bases from V and 4 bases from J, with 9 bases in between. CDR3 DNA: TGCAGCGTTGAAGACATGAGGTATAATGAAAAACTGTTTTTT. As protein: CSVEDMRYNEKLFF.

V gene TRBV5-1 combines with J gene TRBJ2-5, with TRBD2 matching over 14 bases. J lost 5 bases, V lost 4 bases, and 4 bases had no gene match. The CDR3 is made up of 15 amino acids. The germline V gene encodes CDR1 SGHRS and CDR2 YFSETQ. CDR3 in amino acids: CASSPGLAGEETQYF. DNA of the CDR3: TGCGCCAGCAGCCCGGGACTAGCGGGAGAGGAGACCCAGTACTTC.

The rearrangement uses TRBV29-1 and TRBJ1-2; 8 bases are shared with TRBD1. With V trimmed by 8 bases and J by 3 bases, 8 bases remained unmatched. This CDR3 region has 13 residues. Germline-derived CDR1 and CDR2 are SQVTM and ANQGSEA. CDR3 amino acids: CSIRTGTDYGYTF. In nucleotides, the CDR3 is TGCAGCATTAGGACAGGGACTGACTATGGCTACACCTTC.

The chain uses TRBV18 and TRBJ2-7; 7 bases map to TRBD2. This CDR3 has 16 residues. Per germline, CDR1 KGHSH and CDR2 LQKENI. Trimming removed 6 bases from V and 5 bases from J; junction bases left unmatched: 16. The CDR3 reads CASSQTAGLLIDEQYF. The DNA for the CDR3 is TGTGCCAGCTCCCAGACAGCGGGACTCCTGATAGACGAGCAGTACTTC.

This clone was seen a handful of times. J is TRBJ2-2 and V is TRBV4-2; D remains ambiguous. Trimming left V 3 bases short and J 2 bases short, with 13 bases between. CDR1 and CDR2 from the germline V gene are LGHNA and YNFKEQ. The CDR3 runs to 16 residues. The CDR3 DNA sequence: TGTGCCAGCAGCCAGATGGGCAGGAAAAACACCGGGGAGCTGTTTTTT. Its translation is CASSQMGRKNTGELFF.

This clone came up a few times. The V and J genes are TRBV6-5 and TRBJ1-5, with 8 bases fitting TRBD1. Germline V gives CDR1 MNHEY, CDR2 SVGAGI. CDR3 length: 15 amino acids. Unmatched junction bases numbered 5, after V lost 7 bases and J lost 0 bases. In DNA, the CDR3 is TGTGCCAGCACCAGGACAGGGTATAGCAATCAGCCCCAGCATTTT. The encoded protein is CASTRTGYSNQPQHF.

This sequence joins TRBV3-1 (or the pseudogene TRBV3-2) and TRBJ2-2; 7 nucleotides match TRBD1. The CDR3 has 15 residues. Germline lookup yields CDR1 LGHDT and CDR2 YNNKEL (reference sequence). V shed 1 base and J 1 base; nucleotides not matched to a gene: 0. This chain's CDR3 is CASSQGQGNTGELFF. The CDR3 DNA sequence: TGTGCCAGCAGCCAAGGACAGGGGAACACCGGGGAGCTGTTTTTT.

The chain uses TRBV5-5 and TRBJ2-1; 9 nucleotides agree with TRBD1. V shed 7 bases, J shed 3 bases, and the junction held 5 bases outside the gene matches. This CDR3 has 14 residues. Per germline, CDR1 SGHKS and CDR2 YYEKEE (reference sequence). The CDR3 here is CASSGGQGYNEQFF. The CDR3, as DNA: TGTGCCAGCTCAGGGGGACAGGGCTACAATGAGCAGTTCTTC.

The chain employs TRBV7-9 and TRBJ2-7, with D perhaps TRBD1 (5 bases). There are 14 residues in the CDR3. Trimming removed 3 bases at V and 3 bases at J, with 12 bases between. Germline V gives CDR1 SEHNR, CDR2 FQNEAQ (reference sequence). The CDR3 nucleotides read TGTGCCAGCAGCTTCCAGGGCAATCGCTACGAGCAGTACTTC. Residues: CASSFQGNRYEQYF.

The J gene is TRBJ1-2, the V gene TRBV7-3; 7 bases are shared with TRBD1. The CDR3 is 14 amino acids. The junction had 10 bases not matched to a gene; V was cut back by 5 bases and J by 7 bases. CDR1 is SGHTA, CDR2 FQGTGA, per germline. The CDR3 spells CASSLQGSQGGYTF. The CDR3 coding sequence is TGTGCCAGCAGCCTACAGGGGAGCCAAGGTGGCTACACCTTC.

As DNA, the CDR3 is TGTGCCAGTAGTATAGTTTTAACAGCCGGAAACACCATATATTTT. It yields the protein CASSIVLTAGNTIYF. This chain joins TRBV19 and TRBJ1-3; D gene ambiguous. The CDR3 is 15 amino acids. V was shortened by 1 base and J by 4 bases, with 11 bases between the two germline ends. Germline V CDR1 and CDR2: LNHDA, SQIVND (reference sequence).

The chain recombines TRBV28 with TRBJ2-1, with TRBD2 identical over 8 bases. There are 14 residues in the CDR3. The ends lost 10 bases at V and 7 bases at J; junction bases unmatched: 12. Germline loops: CDR1 MDHEN, CDR2 SYDVKM. The CDR3: CATQSGRVYNEQFF. The DNA of the CDR3 is TGTGCCACCCAAAGCGGGAGAGTGTATAATGAGCAGTTCTTC.

This chain connects TRBV28 to TRBJ2-5, with a possible D match to TRBD1 (6 bases). The germline gives CDR1 MDHEN, CDR2 SYDVKM. Trimming removed 4 bases from V and 2 bases from J, with 11 bases in between. The CDR3 totals 14 residues. The CDR3 bases are TGTGCCAGCAGTTCGACAGGAAAACAAGAGACCCAGTACTTC. Residues: CASSSTGKQETQYF.

This clone was seen more than once but under ten times. V and J are TRBV11-2 and TRBJ2-7; 9 bases are a match to TRBD1. In germline, CDR1 is SGHAT, CDR2 FQNNGV. The CDR3 is 15 amino acids. The V segment lost 5 bases and the J segment 6 bases; nucleotides outside the gene matches: 11. The CDR3 loop is CASSPRDRARGEQYF. The CDR3 DNA reads as TGTGCCAGCAGCCCCCGGGACAGGGCGAGGGGCGAGCAGTACTTC.

The chain carries TRBV5-4 and TRBJ1-2; 9 positions agree with TRBD1. Per the germline V gene, CDR1 is SGHNT and CDR2 is YYREEE (reference sequence). The CDR3 totals 15 residues. The V segment lost 4 bases and the J segment 7 bases; nucleotides outside the gene matches: 11. CDR3 DNA: TGTGCCAGCAGCCCGGACCTTACAGGGGGCGGTGGCTACACCTTC. As protein: CASSPDLTGGGGYTF.

This clone occurred once. V is TRBV27 and J is TRBJ2-7, with 8 bases fitting TRBD2. This CDR3 is built from 13 residues. J was trimmed by 6 bases and V by 6 bases; bases with no gene match: 7. The germline V gene has CDR1 MNHEY and CDR2 SMNVEV (reference sequence). This CDR3 is CASSRVAGGEQYF. The CDR3 bases are TGTGCCAGCAGCCGAGTGGCGGGGGGCGAGCAGTACTTC.

This clone was counted once. The V gene is TRBV6-1, the J gene TRBJ1-1; possibly TRBD1 for D (6 bases). The CDR3 consists of 16 residues. Germline assignment: CDR1 MNHNS and CDR2 SASEGT. The ends were cut back, 1 base at V and 5 bases at J, with 17 bases in the middle. The chain's CDR3 is CASSEDEAGVDTEAFF. The CDR3 bases are TGTGCCAGCAGTGAAGATGAAGCAGGGGTGGATACTGAAGCTTTCTTT.

The CDR3 DNA sequence: TGCGCCAGCAGCTCCCAGGGACAGACTTCCTACGAGCAGTACTTC. This codes for CASSSQGQTSYEQYF. This sequence joins TRBV5-1 and TRBJ2-7; 7 bases line up with TRBD1. Germline trimming cut 3 bases from V and 1 base from J; bases unmatched to any gene: 7. The CDR3 spans 15 residues. Germline-derived CDR1 and CDR2 are SGHRS and YFSETQ.

The rearrangement joins TRBV28 to TRBJ2-7; perhaps TRBD1 as D (6 bases). Germline V gene data show CDR1 as MDHEN and CDR2 as SYDVKM. Trimming removed 6 bases from V and 2 bases from J, with 11 bases in between. CDR3 length: 13 residues. The CDR3 sequence: CASRPGQTYEQYF. The CDR3 coding sequence is TGTGCCAGCAGACCTGGACAGACCTACGAGCAGTACTTC.

This clone has more than one count but fewer than ten. The V call is TRBV19, the J call TRBJ2-7; TRBD2 is a possible D gene (5 bases). V shed 1 base and J shed 3 bases, with 16 bases lying between them. From germline, CDR1 is LNHDA and CDR2 SQIVND (reference sequence). The CDR3 has 16 amino acids. CDR3 loop: CASSIGAEEVFYEQYF. Written as DNA, the CDR3 is TGTGCCAGTAGTATAGGAGCGGAGGAGGTCTTCTACGAGCAGTACTTC. The full variable domain, rest sourced from reference TRBV19 and TRBJ2-7, is DGGITQSPKYLFRKEGQNVTLSCEQNLNHDAMYWYRQDPGQGLRLIYYSQIVNDFQKGDIAEGYSVSREKKESFPLTVTSAQKNPTAFYLCASSIGAEEVFYEQYFGPGTRLTVT.

This clone came up once. The chain links TRBV13 to TRBJ2-3, with 7 bases lining up with TRBD2. CDR1 and CDR2 (germline): PRHDT, FYEKMQ (reference sequence). This CDR3 has 16 amino acids. Trimming took 5 bases from V and 2 from J; bases not matched to a gene: 10. The chain's CDR3 is CASSPLGAGPTDTQYF. DNA for the CDR3: TGTGCCAGCAGCCCCCTTGGAGCGGGGCCCACAGATACGCAGTATTTT.

The CDR3 loop is CASSMGQGSSYEQYF. CDR3 bases: TGCGCCAGCTCCATGGGACAGGGAAGCTCCTACGAGCAGTACTTC. The chain recombines TRBV5-1 with TRBJ2-7; 9 nucleotides match TRBD1. The CDR3 has 15 amino acids. Germline lookup yields CDR1 SGHRS and CDR2 YFSETQ. With V trimmed by 7 bases and J by 0 bases, 8 bases remained unmatched.

The chain employs TRBV7-9 and TRBJ2-3, with D perhaps matching TRBD1 (6 bases). Trimming removed 2 bases from V and 2 bases from J, with 8 bases in between. The CDR3 has 14 residues. Germline V lookup: CDR1 SEHNR, CDR2 FQNEAQ (reference sequence). CDR3 region: CASSLRQDTDTQYF. CDR3 sequence (DNA): TGTGCCAGCAGCTTAAGACAGGACACAGATACGCAGTATTTT.